What follows describes a single TCR beta chain. Its target is not known. This sample stems from a study of T-cell reconstitution after alpha-beta-depleted transplantation in children. Whole-study results and caveats: At one year after transplant, newly produced T cells mostly accounted for T-cell counts and diversity. Reportedly, alpha-beta T cells present about two months post-transplant originated from several hundred expanded clones of graft origin. Day-60 TCRbeta diversity that was high in some patients was derived from surviving recipient T cells and thymic progenitors.

The CDR3 runs 11 residues. V lost 0 bases, J lost 15 bases, and 9 bases lay in between. The germline gives CDR1 SGHNT, CDR2 YENEEA. Unique molecular identifiers were used to barcode this TCRbeta library. Via MiXCR, TCRdb re-called the PCR reads, giving one row per CDR3 protein. The sample has under 450,000 distinct CDR3 sequences; 15% to 20% are singletons. This receptor was taken from a boy less than two years old who had a stem cell transplant for Wiskott-Aldrich syndrome, so the T cells may come from the graft donor. The specimen was PBMCs, mostly from graft donor cells, collected 360 days after TCRalphabeta/CD19-depleted stem cell transplant. The chain has TRBV11-3 and TRBJ2-1; the D is unclear. In DNA, the CDR3 is TGTGCCAGCAGCTTAGAGTGGGCGAGGTTCTTC. Amino acid sequence: CASSLEWARFF.